This T cell receptor beta chain is drawn from a study of immune evolution from preneoplasia to lung adenocarcinoma. A few counts support this clone. The CDR3 spans 13 residues. In germline, CDR1 is SNHLY, CDR2 FYNNEI. The V end lost 4 bases, the J end lost 0 bases, and 4 bases lay between the germline ends. Libraries were prepared by immunoSEQ multiplex PCR; TCRdb keeps only in-frame clonotypes and omits some of them. The table includes 7,500 to 8,500 clones, roughly 72% detected once. The clonotype was recovered from a donor at least 70 years old with lung adenocarcinoma. Some clones in this sample may be carry-over from other donors' samples. The chain has TRBV2 and TRBJ1-5, with D unclear. Material for sequencing was FFPE lung adenocarcinoma in situ tissue. CDR3 sequence (DNA): TGTGCCAGCAGTGTAAATAGCAATCAGCCCCAGCATTTT. Its translation is CASSVNSNQPQHF. Complete variable domain (other parts from reference TRBV2 and TRBJ1-5): EPEVTQTPSHQVTQMGQEVILRCVPISNHLYFYWYRQILGQKVEFLVSFYNNEISEKSEIFDDQFSVERPDGSNFTLKIRSTKLEDSAMYFCASSVNSNQPQHFGDGTRLSIL.